Below, 30 T cell receptor beta chains from the same sample are listed, as sequenced in a study of vaccination effects on CD4 cells after COVID-19 (dated by TCRdb to between 2021 and 2024). No antigen has been assigned to these receptors. Library preparation employed the immunoSEQ multiplex PCR assay. This immuneACCESS table, as held by TCRdb, lists in-frame sequences with V and J called but not all clones. Of the missing ones, under half trace to an unresolved V gene in checked studies; the others have no known cause. This sample is represented by 66,000 or so clones; about 74% of them were singletons. The ten largest clones add up to about 2.2% of the sample. After about 10 days of culture, CD4+ T cells were isolated with the EasySep CD4+ T cell isolation kit. Participants received two doses of either the BNT162b2 or the mRNA-1273 mRNA SARS-CoV-2 vaccine. This sample comprised CD4+ T cells from PBMCs cultured without peptide, obtained after COVID-19 vaccination. These receptors all stem from a human donor who received a COVID-19 vaccine.

In this sample, this clone turned up a few times. J is TRBJ2-1 and V is TRBV9; D remains unclear. The CDR3 extends over 12 amino acids. Trimming cost V 0 bases and J 9 bases, with 7 bases left between them. Germline values: CDR1 SGDLS, CDR2 YYNGEE. This CDR3 reads CASSVEGGEQFF. The CDR3 DNA follows: TGTGCCAGCAGCGTAGAAGGTGGTGAGCAGTTCTTC. The variable domain in full, completed from reference TRBV9 and TRBJ2-1, reads DSGVTQTPKHLITATGQRVTLRCSPRSGDLSVYWYQQSLDQGLQFLIQYYNGEERAKGNILERFSAQQFPDLHSELNLSSLELGDSALYFCASSVEGGEQFFGPGTRLTVL.

This clone was observed once. V gene TRBV6-5 combines with J gene TRBJ2-7; possibly TRBD1 for D (6 bases). Between the trimmed V and J ends, which lost 6 bases and 1 base, there was a span of 10 bases. In germline, CDR1 is MNHEY, CDR2 SVGAGI. This CDR3 contains 13 residues. The CDR3 protein is CASRPRGSYEQYV. CDR3 nucleotide sequence: TGTGCCAGCAGGCCCAGGGGATCCTACGAGCAGTACGTC.

V gene TRBV6-5 combines with J gene TRBJ2-7, with D uncertain. Germline V lookup: CDR1 MNHEY, CDR2 SVGAGI. The germline V and J ends were trimmed by 5 bases and 0 bases, with 8 bases remaining between them. The CDR3 is 13 residues long. DNA for the CDR3: TGTGCCAGCAGTAGAACTGGCTCCTACGAGCAGTACGTC. This gives the protein CASSRTGSYEQYV.

V gene TRBV20-1 combines with J gene TRBJ2-5; D remains ambiguous. The CDR3 contains 11 residues. From germline, CDR1 is DFQATT and CDR2 SNEGSKA (reference sequence). The CDR3 sequence is CRAGPQETQYF. The CDR3 DNA sequence: TGCAGGGCCGGGCCGCAAGAGACCCAGTACTTC.

This chain uses TRBV30 with TRBJ2-2; tentatively, D is TRBD1 (6 bases). The CDR3 consists of 15 residues. Germline V gives CDR1 GTSNPN, CDR2 SVGIG (reference sequence). V dropped 4 bases and J dropped 3 bases, with 15 bases sitting between them. The CDR3, as DNA: TGTGCCTGGAAACCACAGGGATCCGACACCGGGGAGCTGTTTTTT. This encodes CAWKPQGSDTGELFF.

This rearrangement joins TRBV12-3 or TRBV12-4 to TRBJ1-1; D remains ambiguous. The CDR3 covers 13 residues. V was pared by 1 base and J by 6 bases, with 9 bases between. CDR3 in amino acids: CASSLVQVAEAFF. For the CDR3, the DNA is TGTGCCAGCAGTTTAGTCCAGGTCGCTGAAGCTTTCTTT.

In DNA form, the CDR3 reads TGTGCCAGTAGTCCGTCTTTGAGGGACACCATATATTTT. It yields the protein CASSPSLRDTIYF. This chain uses TRBV19 with TRBJ1-3; unclear D gene. The length of the CDR3 is 13 residues. The germline V gene encodes CDR1 LNHDA and CDR2 SQIVND (reference sequence). Trimming removed 5 bases at V and 8 bases at J, with 13 bases between.

The CDR3 DNA reads TGTGCCTCCCCTATAGCGGGGGGGAGCACCTACAATGAGCAGTTCTTC. This translates into CASPIAGGSTYNEQFF. The V call is TRBV30, the J call TRBJ2-1; 11 bases line up with TRBD2. Trimming removed 7 bases from V and 2 bases from J; junction bases left unmatched: 10. The CDR3 sequence is 16 residues long. Germline values: CDR1 GTSNPN, CDR2 SVGIG (reference sequence). Full variable domain (rest looked up from reference TRBV30 and TRBJ2-1): SQTIHQWPATLVQPVGSPLSLECTVEGTSNPNLYWYRQAAGRGLQLLFYSVGIGQISSEVPQNLSASRPQDRQFILSSKKLLLSDSGFYLCASPIAGGSTYNEQFFGPGTRLTVL.

The chain combines TRBV7-8 with TRBJ2-7; possible D gene TRBD1, 5 bases. Per germline, CDR1 SGHVS and CDR2 FQNEAQ. The CDR3 is 13 amino acids. V lost 5 bases and J lost 2, with 10 bases in between. The CDR3 region has the DNA TGTGCCAGCAGCCCTAGGGGCACCTACGAGCAGTACGTC. This sequence encodes CASSPRGTYEQYV.

The chain has TRBV7-2 and TRBJ2-7; maybe TRBD2 (6 bases). This CDR3 is built from 14 residues. The V gene's germline CDR1 is SGHTA and CDR2 FQGNSA. Trimming shortened V by 4 bases and J by 6 bases, and 16 bases separated the two germline ends. In DNA, the CDR3 is TGTGCCAGCAGCTCCTCCCTAGCGTATGGCGAGCAGTACGTC. Protein: CASSSSLAYGEQYV.

V and J are TRBV19 and TRBJ1-1; D is unclear. Germline CDR1 LNHDA, CDR2 SQIVND (reference sequence). The CDR3 sequence is 13 residues long. V was shortened by 3 bases and J by 1 base, with 6 bases between the two germline ends. CDR3 residues: CASSMLRNTEAFF. Here the CDR3 DNA reads TGTGCCAGTAGTATGCTGAGGAACACTGAAGCTTTCTTT.

The rearrangement joins TRBV19 to TRBJ2-2, with a weak D call TRBD1 (5 bases). CDR3 length: 15 amino acids. V shed 6 bases and J shed 1 base, with 12 bases lying between them. Germline V gene data show CDR1 as LNHDA and CDR2 as SQIVND (reference sequence). CDR3 DNA: TGTGCCAGTAGGGTATTAACAGGGAACACCGGGGAGCTGTTTTTT. Translated: CASRVLTGNTGELFF.

This chain joins TRBV30 and TRBJ1-1, with 9 bases identical to TRBD1. CDR3 length equals 12 residues. V was clipped by 3 bases and J by 6 bases; unmatched bases: 2. Germline-derived CDR1 and CDR2 are GTSNPN and SVGIG (reference sequence). CDR3 coding DNA: TGTGCCTGGAGGGGGACAGGGCCTGAAGCTTTCTTT. Its protein product is CAWRGTGPEAFF.

This chain links TRBV29-1 with TRBJ1-2; D might be TRBD1 (6 bases). The CDR3 consists of 17 residues. Germline V gene data show CDR1 as SQVTM and CDR2 as ANQGSEA. Between the trimmed V and J ends, which lost 7 bases and 2 bases, there was a span of 26 bases. The CDR3 DNA sequence: TGCAGCGCCGGACCATCGGTCAGGGGACCCATCAACTATGGCTACACCTTC. As protein: CSAGPSVRGPINYGYTF.

A remark on this clone: In the same sample, other DNA sequences code for this CDR3. The V call is TRBV30, the J call TRBJ1-3; 8 nucleotides align to TRBD1. The CDR3 contains 15 residues. Germline V gene lookup returns CDR1 GTSNPN and CDR2 SVGIG (reference sequence). After removal of 3 bases from V and 0 bases from J, the junction contained 4 bases not matched to a gene. The CDR3 region has the DNA TGTGCCTGGAGCCGGACAGGGAACTCTGGAAACACCATATATTTT. This sequence encodes CAWSRTGNSGNTIYF.

The rearrangement links TRBV18 to TRBJ1-1; D ambiguous. CDR1 is KGHSH, CDR2 LQKENI, per germline. The CDR3 contains 16 residues. The V end lost 3 bases, the J end lost 0 bases, and 14 bases lay between the germline ends. CDR3 residues: CASSPWQVQMNTEAFF. The CDR3 DNA sequence: TGTGCCAGCTCACCCTGGCAGGTACAAATGAACACTGAAGCTTTCTTT.

The sample holds one count of this clone. The chain carries TRBV24-1 and TRBJ2-3; D remains unclear. V shed 5 bases and J shed 3 bases, with 8 bases lying between them. The CDR3 length is 13 residues. The V gene's germline CDR1 is KGHDR and CDR2 SFDVKD. The CDR3 DNA sequence: TGTGCCACCAGTGGGATTGTTACAGATACGCAGTATTTT. This sequence encodes CATSGIVTDTQYF.

This chain uses TRBV29-1 with TRBJ2-5; 7 nucleotides align to TRBD2. CDR1 is SQVTM and CDR2 is ANQGSEA in the germline V gene. J was trimmed by 4 bases and V by 7 bases; bases with no gene match: 6. The CDR3 loop spans 12 amino acids. CDR3 region: CSALSGGETQYF. The CDR3 DNA follows: TGCAGCGCCCTCTCGGGGGGAGAGACCCAGTACTTC. Filled out from reference TRBV29-1 and TRBJ2-5, the complete variable domain reads SAVISQKPSRDICQRGTSLTIQCQVDSQVTMMFWYRQQPGQSLTLIATANQGSEATYESGFVIDKFPISRPNLTFSTLTVSNMSPEDSSIYLCSALSGGETQYFGPGTRLLVL.

V usage is TRBV24-1 and J usage is TRBJ2-5; D perhaps matches TRBD1 (6 bases). CDR1 and CDR2 from the germline V gene are KGHDR and SFDVKD. The germline V and J ends were trimmed by 3 bases and 2 bases, with 15 bases remaining between them. CDR3 size: 16 residues. This CDR3 is CATSDATGQIQETQYF. The CDR3 DNA sequence: TGTGCCACCAGTGATGCGACCGGACAGATTCAAGAGACCCAGTACTTC.

This clone turned up a few times. The genes are TRBV18 and TRBJ1-2; weak D call: TRBD1 (6 bases). V lost 2 bases and J lost 3, with 19 bases in between. The germline CDR1 and CDR2 sequences are KGHSH and LQKENI. This CDR3 comprises 17 residues. The CDR3: CASSPGQIDETYYGYTF. DNA for the CDR3: TGTGCCAGCTCACCAGGACAGATTGACGAGACCTACTATGGCTACACCTTC.

The chain recombines TRBV24-1 with TRBJ1-2, with D tentatively TRBD1 (5 bases). The CDR3 is 13 residues long. Germline V lookup: CDR1 KGHDR, CDR2 SFDVKD. The V and J ends lost 1 base and 6 bases respectively, with 8 bases between them. CDR3 loop: CATSDFQGDGYTF. As DNA, the CDR3 is TGTGCCACCAGTGATTTTCAAGGGGATGGCTACACCTTC.

The chain carries TRBV28 and TRBJ1-1; D is perhaps TRBD1 (6 bases). Deletions cut 11 bases from V and 3 bases from J, with 16 bases between. CDR3 length equals 13 residues. In germline, CDR1 is MDHEN, CDR2 SYDVKM. The CDR3 DNA reads as TGTGCCGCAGCTACAGGGAGCCACACTGAAGCTTTCTTT. Its protein product is CAAATGSHTEAFF.

The gene calls are TRBV5-4 and TRBJ1-1; 8 nucleotides line up with TRBD1. Germline values: CDR1 SGHNT, CDR2 YYREEE (reference sequence). There are 14 residues in the CDR3. J lost 5 bases, V lost 3 bases, and 6 bases had no gene match. The CDR3 sequence: CASSSYRGGTEAFF. Written as DNA, the CDR3 is TGTGCCAGCAGCTCCTACAGGGGGGGAACTGAAGCTTTCTTT.

The chain is built from TRBV19 and TRBJ1-4, with 9 bases identical to TRBD1. Germline trimming cut 2 bases from V and 7 bases from J; bases unmatched to any gene: 5. There are 15 residues in the CDR3. The germline V gene encodes CDR1 LNHDA and CDR2 SQIVND (reference sequence). The CDR3 coding sequence is TGTGCCAGTAGTATAATTGGGACAGGGACTGAAAAACTGTTTTTT. It yields the protein CASSIIGTGTEKLFF.

V gene TRBV7-8 combines with J gene TRBJ2-1; D uncertain. This CDR3 has 12 residues. The V gene lost 5 bases and the J gene lost 5 bases, with 7 bases spanning the gap. Germline V gene sequence: CDR1 SGHVS, CDR2 FQNEAQ. The CDR3 sequence: CASSKTHNEQFF. Written as DNA, the CDR3 is TGTGCCAGCAGCAAAACGCACAATGAGCAGTTCTTC.

This clone was picked up one time. V usage is TRBV5-1 and J usage is TRBJ1-5; 10 nucleotides match TRBD1. In germline, CDR1 is SGHRS, CDR2 YFSETQ. The CDR3 has 18 residues. V gave up 5 bases and J gave up 1 base; unmatched junction bases: 12. The CDR3 DNA sequence: TGCGCCAGCAGGGCCGGGACAGGGGTTATGTACAGCAATCAGCCCCAGCATTTT. The encoded protein is CASRAGTGVMYSNQPQHF.

This clone turned up a few times. The chain combines TRBV19 with TRBJ2-5; possibly TRBD1 for D (6 bases). The CDR3 is made up of 14 amino acids. V was pared by 5 bases and J by 0 bases, with 10 bases between. CDR1 and CDR2 from the germline V gene are LNHDA and SQIVND (reference sequence). CDR3 sequence reads: CASSPWDNQETQYF. The CDR3 DNA reads TGTGCCAGTAGTCCCTGGGACAACCAAGAGACCCAGTACTTC.

The V and J genes are TRBV6-5 and TRBJ1-1, with a tentative D call TRBD1 (6 bases). The germline V and J ends were trimmed by 2 bases and 7 bases, with 17 bases remaining between them. The CDR3 spans 15 residues. Per the germline V gene, CDR1 is MNHEY and CDR2 is SVGAGI. The CDR3: CASSYTSGQFLEAFF. The CDR3 region has the DNA TGTGCCAGCAGTTACACCTCCGGACAGTTTCTTGAAGCTTTCTTT.

J is TRBJ2-2 and V is TRBV7-9; D perhaps matches TRBD1 (5 bases). Germline CDR1 reads SEHNR; CDR2 reads FQNEAQ (reference sequence). Trimming removed 3 bases at V and 1 base at J, with 9 bases between. CDR3 length: 15 amino acids. The CDR3 region has the DNA TGTGCCAGCAGCTTGGGGCAGGGGAACACCGGGGAGCTGTTTTTT. Its protein product is CASSLGQGNTGELFF.

V and J are TRBV28 and TRBJ2-3; D possibly uses TRBD1 or TRBD2 (6 bases each). Trimming took 6 bases from V and 5 from J, leaving 18 bases between them. This CDR3 is built from 15 residues. Germline CDR1 MDHEN, CDR2 SYDVKM. The CDR3: CASSLPGGALDTQYF. The DNA of the CDR3 is TGTGCCAGCAGCCTCCCCGGGGGCGCCTTAGATACGCAGTATTTT.